A single sample gave rise to the 5 T cell receptor beta chains below, sequenced in a study of blood T cell repertoires in COVID-19. Profiled with immunoSEQ multiplex PCR; TCRdb holds only in-frame clones, not every one. The sample contains fewer than 200,000 clones, roughly nine tenths of which appear only once. Sequencing was performed on peripheral blood. The receptors here all came from a man aged 18 to 29 who had recovered from COVID-19.

V is TRBV27 and J is TRBJ2-1, with D tentatively TRBD1 (5 bases). V was pared by 1 base and J by 1 base, with 14 bases between. CDR1 is MNHEY, CDR2 SMNVEV, per germline (reference sequence). The CDR3 runs 17 residues. Here the CDR3 DNA reads TGTGCCAGCAGTTTATGGTGGGGCGAAGCATCCTACAATGAGCAGTTCTTC. Protein product: CASSLWWGEASYNEQFF.

This clone has a single count. This chain uses TRBV7-6 with TRBJ1-3, with 8 bases lining up with TRBD1. The CDR3 is 20 residues long. Germline V gives CDR1 SGHVS, CDR2 FNYEAQ. V gave up 5 bases and J gave up 0 bases; unmatched junction bases: 18. The CDR3 nucleotides read TGTGCCAGCAGCCTGGGGACAGGCGCACCTACCTCACCCTCTGGAAACACCATATATTTT. Its protein is CASSLGTGAPTSPSGNTIYF.

The rearrangement links TRBV12-3 or TRBV12-4 to TRBJ1-1; TRBD1 matches 9 bases. This CDR3 comprises 13 residues. V was clipped by 6 bases and J by 7 bases; unmatched bases: 6. In nucleotides, the CDR3 is TGTGCCAGCAGCCTAAGACAGGGGGTTGAAGCTTTCTTT. This sequence encodes CASSLRQGVEAFF.

V and J are TRBV6-5 and TRBJ1-5; 9 bases agree with TRBD1. J gave up 3 bases and V 8 bases, and 8 bases lay outside the gene matches. Germline V gives CDR1 MNHEY, CDR2 SVGAGI. The CDR3 consists of 15 residues. In DNA, the CDR3 is TGTGCCAGCGCTCGACAGGGGGACCCCAATCAGCCCCAGCATTTT. Translating gives CASARQGDPNQPQHF.

CDR3 protein: CASSSRPQGDEQFF. The CDR3 DNA is TGCGCCAGCAGCTCTCGTCCCCAGGGTGATGAGCAGTTCTTC. The genes are TRBV4-3 and TRBJ2-1, with D possibly TRBD1 on 5 matching bases. Per the germline V gene, CDR1 is LGHNA and CDR2 is YSLEER. V lost 5 bases and J 8 bases, leaving 16 bases between the germline ends. This CDR3 is built from 14 residues.